The clone carrying this TCR beta chain was counted only a few times. The antigen is unknown. This record belongs to a study of response to subunit inactivated influenza vaccine. Broader study findings: Only a handful of new T cells, the authors suggested, are recruited with each seasonal influenza vaccination.

Between the trimmed V and J ends, which lost 6 bases and 7 bases, there was a span of 17 bases. In germline, CDR1 is SGHAT, CDR2 FQNNGV. The CDR3 is made up of 14 amino acids. A single record per CDR3 protein comes from TCRdb applying MiXCR to the RT-PCR reads. The repertoire consists of some 520,000 distinct CDR3 sequences, with 16% occurring once and the leading ten covering 3%. The genes are TRBV11-2 and TRBJ2-3, with D maybe TRBD1 (5 bases). The clonotype originates from a man aged 50 to 75 who received an inactivated influenza vaccine. The material was CD4+ T cells sorted from PBMCs, obtained approximately 25 months after vaccination. The DNA of the CDR3 is TGTGCCAGCAGACCCCCCTGGGGCGGAAATACGCAGTATTTT. This encodes CASRPPWGGNTQYF.